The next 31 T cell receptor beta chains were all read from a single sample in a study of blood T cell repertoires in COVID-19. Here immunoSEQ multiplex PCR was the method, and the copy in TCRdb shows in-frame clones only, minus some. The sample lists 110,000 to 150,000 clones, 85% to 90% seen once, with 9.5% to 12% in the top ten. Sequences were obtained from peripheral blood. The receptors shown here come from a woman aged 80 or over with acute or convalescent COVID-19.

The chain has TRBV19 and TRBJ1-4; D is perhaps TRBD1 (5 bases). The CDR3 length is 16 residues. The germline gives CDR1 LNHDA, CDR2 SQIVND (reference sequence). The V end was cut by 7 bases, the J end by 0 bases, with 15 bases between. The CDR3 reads CASTVGQAPTNEKLFF. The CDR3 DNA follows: TGTGCCAGTACCGTGGGGCAGGCCCCAACTAATGAAAAACTGTTTTTT.

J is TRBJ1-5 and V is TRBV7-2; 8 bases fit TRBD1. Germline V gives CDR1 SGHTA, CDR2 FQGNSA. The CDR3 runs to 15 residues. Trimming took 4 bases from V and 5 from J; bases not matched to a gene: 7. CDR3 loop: CASSSRTGRYQPQHF. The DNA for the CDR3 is TGTGCCAGCAGCTCGCGGACAGGGCGATATCAGCCCCAGCATTTT.

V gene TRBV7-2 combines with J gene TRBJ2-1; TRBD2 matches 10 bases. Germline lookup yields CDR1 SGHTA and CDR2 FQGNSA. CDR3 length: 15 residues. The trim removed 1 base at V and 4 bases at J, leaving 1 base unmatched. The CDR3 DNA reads TGTGCCAGCAGCTTAGTAGCGGGGGGATACAATGAGCAGTTCTTC. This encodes CASSLVAGGYNEQFF. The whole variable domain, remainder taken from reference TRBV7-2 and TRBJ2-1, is GAGVSQSPSNKVTEKGKDVELRCDPISGHTALYWYRQSLGQGLEFLIYFQGNSAPDKSGLPSDRFSAERTGGSVSTLTIQRTQQEDSAVYLCASSLVAGGYNEQFFGPGTRLTVL.

Here the CDR3 DNA reads TGTGCCAGCAGTCGGGACAGGAACTCCTACGAGCAGTACTTC. Its translation: CASSRDRNSYEQYF. The chain has TRBV6-5 and TRBJ2-7; 8 bases map to TRBD1. V lost 5 bases and J lost 0; bases outside the gene matches: 3. CDR3 size: 14 residues. In germline, CDR1 is MNHEY, CDR2 SVGAGI.

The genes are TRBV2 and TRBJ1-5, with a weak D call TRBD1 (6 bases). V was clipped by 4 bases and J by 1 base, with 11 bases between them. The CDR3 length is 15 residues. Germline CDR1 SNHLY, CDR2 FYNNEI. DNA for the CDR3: TGTGCCAGCAGTGTAATGGGACACAGCAATCAGCCCCAGCATTTT. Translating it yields CASSVMGHSNQPQHF.

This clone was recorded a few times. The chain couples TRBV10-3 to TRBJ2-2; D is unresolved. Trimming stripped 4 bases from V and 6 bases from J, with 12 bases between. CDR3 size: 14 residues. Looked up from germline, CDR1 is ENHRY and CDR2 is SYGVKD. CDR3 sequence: CAISVSGPPGELFF. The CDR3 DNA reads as TGTGCCATCAGTGTCAGTGGTCCGCCCGGGGAGCTGTTTTTT.

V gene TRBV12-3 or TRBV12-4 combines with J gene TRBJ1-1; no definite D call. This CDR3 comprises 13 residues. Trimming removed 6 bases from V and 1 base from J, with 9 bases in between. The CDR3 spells CASSPRGNTEAFF. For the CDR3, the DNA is TGTGCCAGCAGCCCCCGGGGGAACACTGAAGCTTTCTTT.

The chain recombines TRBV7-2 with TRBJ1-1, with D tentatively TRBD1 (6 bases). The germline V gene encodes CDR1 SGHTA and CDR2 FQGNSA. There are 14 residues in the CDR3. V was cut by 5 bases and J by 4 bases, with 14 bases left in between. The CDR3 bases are TGTGCCAGCAGCGCCCAACAGGGCCCCACTGAAGCTTTCTTT. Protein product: CASSAQQGPTEAFF.

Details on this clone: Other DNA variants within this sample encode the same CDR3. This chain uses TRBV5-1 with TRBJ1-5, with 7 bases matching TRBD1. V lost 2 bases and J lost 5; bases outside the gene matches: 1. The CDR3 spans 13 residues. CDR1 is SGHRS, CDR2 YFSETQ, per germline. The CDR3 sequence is CASSFTGDQPQHF. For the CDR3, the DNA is TGCGCCAGCAGCTTCACAGGGGATCAGCCCCAGCATTTT.

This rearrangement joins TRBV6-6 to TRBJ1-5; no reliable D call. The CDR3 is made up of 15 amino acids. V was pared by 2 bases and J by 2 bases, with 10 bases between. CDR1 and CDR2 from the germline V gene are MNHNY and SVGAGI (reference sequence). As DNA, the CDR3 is TGTGCCAGCAGTTACCCCCTTTCCGGCAATCAGCCCCAGCATTTT. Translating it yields CASSYPLSGNQPQHF.

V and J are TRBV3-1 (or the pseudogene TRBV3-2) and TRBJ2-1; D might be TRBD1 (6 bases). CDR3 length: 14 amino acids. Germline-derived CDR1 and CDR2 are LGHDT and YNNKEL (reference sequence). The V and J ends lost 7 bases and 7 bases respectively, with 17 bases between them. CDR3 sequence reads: CASTNHAGDNEQFF. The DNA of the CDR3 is TGTGCCAGCACCAACCATGCAGGGGATAATGAGCAGTTCTTC.

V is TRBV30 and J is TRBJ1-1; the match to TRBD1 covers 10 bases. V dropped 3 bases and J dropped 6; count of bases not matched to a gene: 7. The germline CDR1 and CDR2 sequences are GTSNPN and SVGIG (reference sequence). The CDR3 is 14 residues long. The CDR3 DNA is TGTGCCTGGAGCGACAGGGGGCAGAGGGCTGAAGCTTTCTTT. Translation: CAWSDRGQRAEAFF.

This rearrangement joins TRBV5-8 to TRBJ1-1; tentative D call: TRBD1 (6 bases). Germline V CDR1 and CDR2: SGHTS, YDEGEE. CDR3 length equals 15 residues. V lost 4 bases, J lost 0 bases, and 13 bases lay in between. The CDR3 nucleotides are TGTGCCAGCAGCCCCCACAGGGACGTGAACACTGAAGCTTTCTTT. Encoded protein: CASSPHRDVNTEAFF.

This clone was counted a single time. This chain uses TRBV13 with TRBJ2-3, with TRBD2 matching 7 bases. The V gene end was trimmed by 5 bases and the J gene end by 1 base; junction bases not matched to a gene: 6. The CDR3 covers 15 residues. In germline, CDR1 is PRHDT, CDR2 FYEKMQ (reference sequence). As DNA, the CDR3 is TGTGCCAGCAGCGCGGGGGTCCTTCGCACAGATACGCAGTATTTT. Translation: CASSAGVLRTDTQYF.

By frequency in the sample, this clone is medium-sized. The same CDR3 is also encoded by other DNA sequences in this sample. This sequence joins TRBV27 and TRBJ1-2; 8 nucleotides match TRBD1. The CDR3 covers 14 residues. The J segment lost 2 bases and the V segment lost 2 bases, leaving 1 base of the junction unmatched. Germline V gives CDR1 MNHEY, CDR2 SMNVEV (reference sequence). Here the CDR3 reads CASSLQGANYGYTF. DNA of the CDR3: TGTGCCAGCAGTTTACAGGGGGCGAACTATGGCTACACCTTC.

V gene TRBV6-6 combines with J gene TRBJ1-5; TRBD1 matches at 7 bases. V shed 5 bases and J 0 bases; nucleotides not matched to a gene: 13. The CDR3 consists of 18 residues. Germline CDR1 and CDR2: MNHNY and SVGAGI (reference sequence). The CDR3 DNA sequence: TGTGCCAGCAGTCGGGACAGCGGATCTCTTTATAGCAATCAGCCCCAGCATTTT. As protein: CASSRDSGSLYSNQPQHF.

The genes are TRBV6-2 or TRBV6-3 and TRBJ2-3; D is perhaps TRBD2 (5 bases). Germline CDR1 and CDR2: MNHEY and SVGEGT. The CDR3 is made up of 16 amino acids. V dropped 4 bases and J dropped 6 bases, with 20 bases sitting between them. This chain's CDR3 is CASSFTLGFAADTQYF. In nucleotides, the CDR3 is TGTGCCAGCAGTTTCACACTAGGTTTTGCGGCGGATACGCAGTATTTT.

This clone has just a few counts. CDR3 in amino acids: CASSIGLSSPLHF. The CDR3 nucleotides are TGTGCCAGTAGTATAGGGTTGAGTTCACCCCTCCACTTT. The J gene is TRBJ1-6, the V gene TRBV19, with unresolved D. The CDR3 covers 13 residues. Deletions cut 1 base from V and 9 bases from J, with 7 bases between. Germline CDR1 LNHDA, CDR2 SQIVND (reference sequence). Full variable domain (outside the CDR3, taken from reference TRBV19 and TRBJ1-6): DGGITQSPKYLFRKEGQNVTLSCEQNLNHDAMYWYRQDPGQGLRLIYYSQIVNDFQKGDIAEGYSVSREKKESFPLTVTSAQKNPTAFYLCASSIGLSSPLHFGNGTRLTVT.

The chain's CDR3 is CAWRRQGGGYTF. The DNA for the CDR3 is TGTGCCTGGAGACGACAGGGTGGTGGCTACACCTTC. The chain links TRBV30 to TRBJ1-2; TRBD1 matches 7 bases. The CDR3 is 12 residues long. V trimming: 3 bases; J trimming: 7 bases; junction bases outside the gene matches: 5. In germline, CDR1 is GTSNPN, CDR2 SVGIG (reference sequence).

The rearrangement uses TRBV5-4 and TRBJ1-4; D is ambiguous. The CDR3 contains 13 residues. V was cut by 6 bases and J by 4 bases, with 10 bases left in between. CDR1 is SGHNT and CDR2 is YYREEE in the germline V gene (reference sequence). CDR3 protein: CASNDQDNEKLFF. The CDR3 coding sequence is TGTGCCAGCAATGATCAGGATAATGAAAAACTGTTTTTT.

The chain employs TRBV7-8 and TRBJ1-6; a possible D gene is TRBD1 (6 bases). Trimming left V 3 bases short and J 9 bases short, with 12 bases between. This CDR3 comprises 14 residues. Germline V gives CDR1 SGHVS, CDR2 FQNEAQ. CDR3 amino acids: CASSFGGQLSPLHF. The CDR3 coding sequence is TGTGCCAGCAGCTTCGGGGGGCAACTTTCACCCCTCCACTTT.

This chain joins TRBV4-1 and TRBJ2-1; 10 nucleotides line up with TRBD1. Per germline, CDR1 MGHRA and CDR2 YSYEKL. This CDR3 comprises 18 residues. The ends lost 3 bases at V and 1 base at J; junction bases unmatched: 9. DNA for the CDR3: TGCGCCAGCAGCCAGGCACCGGGACAGGGGCGATCCTACAATGAGCAGTTCTTC. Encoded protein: CASSQAPGQGRSYNEQFF.

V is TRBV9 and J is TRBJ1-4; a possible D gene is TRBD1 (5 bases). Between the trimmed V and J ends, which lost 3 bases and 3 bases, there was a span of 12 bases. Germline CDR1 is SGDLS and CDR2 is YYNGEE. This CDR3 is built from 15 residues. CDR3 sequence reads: CASSAQGQANEKLFF. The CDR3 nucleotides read TGTGCCAGCAGCGCCCAGGGCCAAGCTAATGAAAAACTGTTTTTT.

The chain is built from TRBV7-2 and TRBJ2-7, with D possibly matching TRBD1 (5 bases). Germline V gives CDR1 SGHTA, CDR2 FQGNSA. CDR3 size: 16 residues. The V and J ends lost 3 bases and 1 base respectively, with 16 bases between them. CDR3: CASSFPTDSASYEQYF. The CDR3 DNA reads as TGTGCCAGCAGCTTCCCCACAGACAGTGCATCCTACGAGCAGTACTTC.

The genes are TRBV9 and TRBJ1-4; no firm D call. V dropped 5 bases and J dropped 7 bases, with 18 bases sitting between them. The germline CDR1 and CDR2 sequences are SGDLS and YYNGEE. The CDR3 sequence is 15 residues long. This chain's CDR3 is CASSTSGGVTEKLFF. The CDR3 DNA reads TGTGCCAGCAGTACCAGCGGCGGGGTGACTGAAAAACTGTTTTTT. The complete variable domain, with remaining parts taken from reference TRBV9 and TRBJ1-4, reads DSGVTQTPKHLITATGQRVTLRCSPRSGDLSVYWYQQSLDQGLQFLIQYYNGEERAKGNILERFSAQQFPDLHSELNLSSLELGDSALYFCASSTSGGVTEKLFFGSGTQLSVL.

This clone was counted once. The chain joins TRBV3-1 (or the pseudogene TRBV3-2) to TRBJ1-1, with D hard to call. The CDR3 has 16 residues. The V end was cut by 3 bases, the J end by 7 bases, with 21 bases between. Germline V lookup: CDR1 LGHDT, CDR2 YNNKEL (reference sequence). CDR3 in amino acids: CASSQDSGLFPGEAFF. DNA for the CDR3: TGTGCCAGCAGCCAGGACTCTGGGCTCTTCCCCGGTGAAGCTTTCTTT.

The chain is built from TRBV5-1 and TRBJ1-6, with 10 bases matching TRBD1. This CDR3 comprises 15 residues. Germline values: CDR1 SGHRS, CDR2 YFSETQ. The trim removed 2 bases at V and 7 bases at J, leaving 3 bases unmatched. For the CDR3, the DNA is TGCGCCAGCAGCTTCACGGGACAGGGGAATTCACCCCTCCACTTT. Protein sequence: CASSFTGQGNSPLHF.

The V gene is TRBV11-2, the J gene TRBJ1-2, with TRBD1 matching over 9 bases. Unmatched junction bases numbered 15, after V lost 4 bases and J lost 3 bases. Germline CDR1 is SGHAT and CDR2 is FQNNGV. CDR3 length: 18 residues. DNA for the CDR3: TGTGCCAGCAGCTCGGGGGGCGGACAGGGGCCCGAATACTATGGCTACACCTTC. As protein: CASSSGGGQGPEYYGYTF.

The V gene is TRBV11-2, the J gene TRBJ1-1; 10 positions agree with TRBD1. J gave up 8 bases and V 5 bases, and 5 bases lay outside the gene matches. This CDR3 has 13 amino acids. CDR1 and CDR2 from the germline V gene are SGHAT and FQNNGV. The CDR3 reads CASSPRQGAEAFF. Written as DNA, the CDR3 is TGTGCCAGCAGCCCGAGACAGGGGGCAGAAGCTTTCTTT.

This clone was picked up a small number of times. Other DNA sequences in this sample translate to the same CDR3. The CDR3 bases are TGTGCCAGCAGCCATCGGACAGGGGATGGCTACACCTTC. Translating it yields CASSHRTGDGYTF. This rearrangement joins TRBV3-1 (or the pseudogene TRBV3-2) to TRBJ1-2, with 9 bases identical to TRBD1. The V gene end was trimmed by 3 bases and the J gene end by 6 bases; junction bases not matched to a gene: 2. This CDR3 is 13 amino acids long. The germline V gene has CDR1 LGHDT and CDR2 YNNKEL (reference sequence).

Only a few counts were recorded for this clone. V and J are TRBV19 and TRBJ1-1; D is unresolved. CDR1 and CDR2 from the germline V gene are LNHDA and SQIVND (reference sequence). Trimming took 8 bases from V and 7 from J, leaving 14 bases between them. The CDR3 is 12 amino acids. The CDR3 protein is CASFPGYGEAFF. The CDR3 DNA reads TGTGCCAGTTTCCCGGGATACGGTGAAGCTTTCTTT.